This T cell receptor beta chain was retrieved from a study of metastatic and nonmetastatic thyroid tumors. With regard to this clone: A read error may produce the germline difference seen at one junction end.

Germline V lookup: CDR1 MGHDK, CDR2 SYGVNS. This CDR3 has 19 residues. Not a single patient had been given any form of treatment at any point before undergoing thyroid surgery. TCRdb recomputed clones from the PCR reads via MiXCR. The table lists around 20,000 clones, about 32% of them singletons. The J gene is TRBJ2-2, the V gene TRBV25-1; 11 bases agree with TRBD2. The source material was tumor tissue. This receptor was identified in a male donor with papillary thyroid cancer or a benign thyroid nodule (not recorded which). Some clones in this sample may be carry-over from other donors' samples. This CDR3 reads CASPKTALAGAGGTVELFF. The CDR3 DNA reads TGTGCCAGCCCCAAAACTGCACTAGCGGGGGCCGGAGGCACCGTGGAGCTGTTTTTT.